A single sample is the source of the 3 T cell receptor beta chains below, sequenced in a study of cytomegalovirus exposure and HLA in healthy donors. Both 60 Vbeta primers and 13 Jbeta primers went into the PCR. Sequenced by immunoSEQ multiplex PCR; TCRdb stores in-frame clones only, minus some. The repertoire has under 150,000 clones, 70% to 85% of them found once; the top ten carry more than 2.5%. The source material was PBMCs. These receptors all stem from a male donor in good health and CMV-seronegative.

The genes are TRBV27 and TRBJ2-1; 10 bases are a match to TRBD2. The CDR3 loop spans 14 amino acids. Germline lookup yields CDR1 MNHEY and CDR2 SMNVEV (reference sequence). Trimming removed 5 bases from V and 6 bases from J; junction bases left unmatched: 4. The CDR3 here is CASSLAGAGNEQFF. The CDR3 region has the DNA TGTGCCAGCAGTCTAGCGGGAGCAGGCAATGAGCAGTTCTTC.

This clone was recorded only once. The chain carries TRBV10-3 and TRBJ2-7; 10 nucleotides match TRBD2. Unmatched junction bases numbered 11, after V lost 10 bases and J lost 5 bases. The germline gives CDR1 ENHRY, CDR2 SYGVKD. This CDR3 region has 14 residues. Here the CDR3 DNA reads TGTGCCACTAGCGGGAGAGCGACCGGGGACGAGCAGTACTTC. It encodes CATSGRATGDEQYF.

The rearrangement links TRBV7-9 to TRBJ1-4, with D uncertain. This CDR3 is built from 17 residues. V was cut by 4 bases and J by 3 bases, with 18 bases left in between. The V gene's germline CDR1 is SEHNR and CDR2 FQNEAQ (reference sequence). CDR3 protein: CASSWTRGAPANEKLFF. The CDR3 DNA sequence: TGTGCCAGCAGCTGGACCCGGGGTGCACCGGCTAATGAAAAACTGTTTTTT.